The 8 T cell receptor beta chains listed next were all sequenced from one sample in a study of CD8 T cells in Susac syndrome. With random hexamers, about 0.5 to 1 ug RNA was reverse transcribed. TCRdb called the immunoSEQ multiplex PCR reads again in MiXCR, with one record for every CDR3 protein. This sample has over 120,000 distinct CDR3 sequences, with 94% found just once. The specimen sequenced was CD4+ T cells from PBMCs. Receptors were obtained from a human donor in good health.

The chain is built from TRBV30 and TRBJ1-2; D is possibly TRBD1 (5 bases). This CDR3 region has 13 residues. The germline V gene has CDR1 GTSNPN and CDR2 SVGIG (reference sequence). V lost 1 base and J lost 7, with 13 bases in between. The CDR3 coding sequence is TGTGCCTGGAGTGCCCAGGGCGAGGGTGGCTACACCTTC. Its protein product is CAWSAQGEGGYTF.

The chain has TRBV29-1 and TRBJ1-1; 9 bases are a match to TRBD1. The CDR3 has 10 residues. Germline values: CDR1 SQVTM, CDR2 ANQGSEA. Trimming cost V 7 bases and J 10 bases; bases outside gene matches: 4. CDR3 sequence reads: CSALTGGAFF. The CDR3 DNA follows: TGCAGCGCCCTGACAGGGGGAGCTTTCTTT.

The chain links TRBV29-1 to TRBJ1-1; D uncertain. V was trimmed by 5 bases and J by 6 bases, leaving 16 bases between them. Looked up from germline, CDR1 is SQVTM and CDR2 is ANQGSEA. This CDR3 region has 13 residues. The CDR3 reads CSVRRVVDAEAFF. The CDR3 nucleotides are TGCAGCGTTAGAAGGGTGGTTGACGCTGAAGCTTTCTTT.

This chain connects TRBV20-1 to TRBJ2-4, with TRBD1 matching 9 bases. This CDR3 has 19 amino acids. The V segment lost 0 bases and the J segment 1 base; nucleotides outside the gene matches: 13. Germline CDR1 DFQATT, CDR2 SNEGSKA (reference sequence). The CDR3, as DNA: TGCAGTGCTAGAGAGGAAGGGACAGGGAGACGAAGCGCCAAAAACATTCAGTACTTC. The encoded protein is CSAREEGTGRRSAKNIQYF.

The chain joins TRBV29-1 to TRBJ1-1; 10 positions match TRBD1. Germline CDR1 SQVTM, CDR2 ANQGSEA. The CDR3 extends over 14 amino acids. V lost 1 base and J lost 10; bases outside the gene matches: 9. The CDR3 nucleotides are TGCAGCGTTGAAGGGGGGACAGGGGCGTTTTCAGCTTTCTTT. Its protein is CSVEGGTGAFSAFF. Full variable domain (remainder filled in from reference TRBV29-1 and TRBJ1-1): SAVISQKPSRDICQRGTSLTIQCQVDSQVTMMFWYRQQPGQSLTLIATANQGSEATYESGFVIDKFPISRPNLTFSTLTVSNMSPEDSSIYLCSVEGGTGAFSAFFGQGTRLTVV.

The rearrangement joins TRBV12-3 or TRBV12-4 to TRBJ2-3; no firm D call. This CDR3 is built from 13 residues. Trimming removed 7 bases at V and 1 base at J, with 9 bases between. CDR3 in amino acids: CASTSRRTDTQYF. CDR3 in DNA: TGTGCCAGCACCAGCCGCCGCACAGATACGCAGTATTTT.

This chain connects TRBV5-1 to TRBJ2-5, with D perhaps matching TRBD1 (6 bases). CDR1 and CDR2 (germline): SGHRS, YFSETQ. The CDR3 spans 13 residues. V was clipped by 4 bases and J by 4 bases, with 11 bases between them. CDR3 loop: CASSRTGTETQYF. CDR3 DNA sequence: TGCGCCAGCAGCAGAACAGGGACAGAGACCCAGTACTTC.

V usage is TRBV20-1 and J usage is TRBJ1-2, with D possibly matching TRBD1 (5 bases). Germline V gene sequence: CDR1 DFQATT, CDR2 SNEGSKA (reference sequence). This CDR3 has 17 residues. V lost 0 bases to trimming and J lost 3 bases, with 20 bases between them. CDR3 in DNA: TGCAGTGCTAGAGACCCTCAACCGGGACCGAGAGACTATGGCTACACCTTC. Translated, it gives CSARDPQPGPRDYGYTF.